This T cell receptor beta chain was identified in a study of T cells in Graves' hyperthyroidism and ophthalmopathy (dated 2019 in TCRdb). Background on the whole study: A discovery cohort of 95 to 100 patients, approximately 44 with Graves' ophthalmopathy and approximately 57 with stable Graves' hyperthyroidism, was used to find distinguishing TCR V-J signatures. For training and testing, the 95 to 100 patients in the discovery cohort were randomly divided in a 7:3 ratio. According to the paper, TCR Vbeta CDR3 sequencing was carried out on 135 peripheral blood samples, which came from under 50 ophthalmopathy, fewer than 80 hyperthyroidism and roughly 17 progressor patients. In several Graves' hyperthyroidism patients, the study also compared T-cell repertoires from thyroid tissue with T-cell repertoires from blood. An independent validation cohort of 18 to 20 hyperthyroidism patients and approximately 15 patients who later progressed to ophthalmopathy tested prospective prediction of ophthalmopathy. Once sampling was done, hyperthyroidism patients were given methimazole at a starting dose of 30 mg daily, whereas ophthalmopathy patients were given high-dose intravenous methylprednisolone.

The research as a whole found: In validation, the model predicted progression to ophthalmopathy with about 71% sensitivity and 72.22% specificity, a median of 6.5 months before onset. Most expanded thyroid clonotypes (frequency above 0.001) were also detected in blood, a finding suggesting that blood repertoires may reflect thyroid immune responses. No statistical method was used to set the sample size in advance, and investigators knew the group allocation. A model built on a 13 V-J signature distinguished ophthalmopathy from stable hyperthyroidism, reaching 85% to 90% sensitivity and under 84% specificity in cross-validation and 80%/75% in testing.

Patients with uncontrolled infections, other autoimmune diseases, pregnancy or lactation were excluded. Clinical symptoms, serum thyroxine and TRAb, thyroid ultrasound, and orbital computed tomography formed the basis for the diagnoses. Trizol reagent was used to extract total RNA, and RNA quality was then checked on an Agilent 2100 Bioanalyzer. As for this clonotype: Its antigen is unknown. Base qualities are not at hand, and no much larger clone is one base apart.

Amplification of TCR beta CDR3 regions was carried out from RNA transcripts. The first round of RT-PCR for the TCR CDR3 was performed with the HTBI primer set and the Qiagen OneStep RT-PCR kit. The libraries were constructed in a second round of multiplex PCR and then size-selected and purified. Libraries were sequenced paired-end with 100 bp reads on an Illumina HiSeq2000. The authors' analysis ran thus. SOAPnuke was used to process the raw data, removing reads that contained adapters or uncalled bases, had a mean Phred below 15, or lacked an exact match to the constant primer or identifier. COPE v1.2.5 was used to merge high-quality paired reads, and clonotypes were defined as unique nucleotide sequences. Clonotypes were aligned to IMGT TRBV, TRBD and TRBJ reference segments using MiTCR v1.1. The analysis included only V-J combinations with a frequency above 0.0001, which together covered about 99% of the repertoires. A TCS score was defined as the ratio of F50 (clonal expansion) to E x V (chaos), with BLOSUM62-based TCRdist applied between CDR3 peptides within each V-J. Welch's t-statistics and random forest reduced roughly 540 V-J features to under 15, which were used in a naive Bayes classifier (R e1071). Thyroid-blood repertoire similarity was quantified with the Morisita-Horn index. TCRdb redid the processing of the public reads, applying fastp at Q25 and MiXCR, and retained in-frame beta chains. All rows with the same CDR3 protein become a single entry with the most common DNA and genes. The V and J calls follow TCRdb's processing rather than the paper's. Present in this sample are about 500,000 distinct CDR3 sequences, 46% of which were seen just once. Of the sample, about two fifths falls within the top ten clones.

Sequencing input: peripheral blood or thyroid tissue (not recorded which). This TCR was sampled from an adult woman with Graves' disease, either hyperthyroidism or ophthalmopathy (not recorded which).

The base sequence is TGTGCCAGCAGCCCTGTCTCCCGACAGGGCGGCTATGGCTACACCATATATTTT. It encodes CASSPVSRQGGYGYTIYF. The receptor chain draws on TRBV11-1 and TRBJ1-3; the central 7 bases match TRBD1. Trimming leaves V shorter by 5 bases and J shorter by 8 bases, with the junction holding 21 bases beyond the gene matches. The CDR1 and CDR2 encoded by the germline V gene (reference sequence) are SGHAT and FQDESV. From cysteine to phenylalanine, the CDR3 is 18 amino acids long. Only CDR3 DNA remains: 54 bases, in frame from the first base. Here the CDR3 is joined to the reference TRBV11-1 and TRBJ1-3 genes, and the full variable domain is: EAEVAQSPRYKITEKSQAVAFWCDPISGHATLYWYRQILGQGPELLVQFQDESVVDDSQLPKDRFSAERLKGVDSTLKIQPAELGDSAMYLCASSPVSRQGGYGYTIYFGEGSWLTVV.